The 18 T cell receptor beta chains below were found in one sample sequenced in a study of T cell repertoires in ileal Crohn's disease. Clones were sequenced by immunoSEQ multiplex PCR, and TCRdb holds only the in-frame ones, with some missing. This table has about 15,000 clones, roughly 60% appearing once. The sample comprised ileal tissue. The receptors originated from an adult with Crohn's disease.

This chain joins TRBV30 and TRBJ1-3, with a weak D call TRBD1 (5 bases). Germline assignment: CDR1 GTSNPN and CDR2 SVGIG (reference sequence). The CDR3 has 16 amino acids. V lost 3 bases and J lost 6, with 21 bases in between. The CDR3 spells CAWRARSGTLSNTIYF. Here the CDR3 DNA reads TGTGCCTGGAGAGCCCGGTCCGGGACTTTATCAAACACCATATATTTT.

The chain combines TRBV30 with TRBJ2-1; D not certain. In germline, CDR1 is GTSNPN, CDR2 SVGIG (reference sequence). V gave up 1 base and J gave up 4 bases, with 8 bases separating them. CDR3 length equals 13 residues. CDR3 loop: CAWSADSYNEQFF. The CDR3 coding sequence is TGTGCCTGGAGTGCCGACTCGTACAATGAGCAGTTCTTC.

This clone was seen a few times. The chain combines TRBV5-1 with TRBJ1-4; weak D call: TRBD1 (6 bases). Deletions cut 3 bases from V and 5 bases from J, with 11 bases between. CDR1 and CDR2 from the germline V gene are SGHRS and YFSETQ. CDR3 length equals 14 residues. The DNA for the CDR3 is TGCGCCAGCAGCTCGGACAGCACCAATGAAAAACTGTTTTTT. It translates to CASSSDSTNEKLFF. The full variable domain, rest sourced from reference TRBV5-1 and TRBJ1-4, is KAGVTQTPRYLIKTRGQQVTLSCSPISGHRSVSWYQQTPGQGLQFLFEYFSETQRNKGNFPGRFSGRQFSNSRSEMNVSTLELGDSALYLCASSSDSTNEKLFFGSGTQLSVL.

The count of this clone is one. The CDR3 DNA is TGTGCCAGCAGCCTTACCGGGTACGGGGAGCTGTTTTTT. Translating gives CASSLTGYGELFF. The gene calls are TRBV6-1 and TRBJ2-2; D remains unclear. The CDR3 spans 13 residues. Germline V CDR1 and CDR2: MNHNS, SASEGT. Trimming shortened V by 6 bases and J by 7 bases, and 12 bases separated the two germline ends.

The V and J genes are TRBV4-1 and TRBJ1-4, with TRBD1 matching over 8 bases. Unmatched junction bases numbered 3, after V lost 0 bases and J lost 6 bases. The germline CDR1 and CDR2 sequences are MGHRA and YSYEKL. The CDR3 contains 15 residues. The CDR3 here is CASSQDGQGYEKLFF. Here the CDR3 DNA reads TGCGCCAGCAGCCAAGATGGACAGGGTTATGAAAAACTGTTTTTT.

With respect to this clone: The junction does not match germline at one end; this may be a read error. J is TRBJ1-2 and V is TRBV2; 7 nucleotides agree with TRBD1. The CDR3 is made up of 11 amino acids. The germline V gene has CDR1 SNHLY and CDR2 FYNNEI. The CDR3 nucleotides are TGTGCCAGCAGTGAATCAGGGGGACAGTCCTTC. Protein product: CASSESGGQSF.

The chain carries TRBV14 and TRBJ2-7; possible D gene TRBD2, 5 bases. Germline V CDR1 and CDR2: SGHDN, FVKESK. Trimming took 0 bases from V and 6 from J, leaving 12 bases between them. The CDR3 has 14 residues. The CDR3 is CASSQDYGVGEQYF. In DNA, the CDR3 is TGTGCCAGCAGCCAAGATTACGGGGTCGGCGAGCAGTACTTC.

The genes are TRBV6-5 and TRBJ1-5, with a tentative D call TRBD1 (6 bases). The CDR3 is made up of 14 amino acids. The V and J ends lost 6 bases and 6 bases respectively, with 15 bases between them. The V gene's germline CDR1 is MNHEY and CDR2 SVGAGI. Here the CDR3 reads CASRSYREFQPQHF. CDR3 sequence (DNA): TGTGCCAGCAGATCGTACAGGGAATTTCAGCCCCAGCATTTT.

The chain is built from TRBV6-4 and TRBJ2-1, with 7 bases identical to TRBD1. CDR1 MRHNA and CDR2 SNTAGT come from the germline V gene. V lost 2 bases to trimming and J lost 4 bases; unmatched junction nucleotides: 2. This CDR3 has 14 residues. This chain's CDR3 is CASSDTGDYNEQFF. The CDR3 nucleotides read TGTGCCAGCAGTGACACAGGGGATTACAATGAGCAGTTCTTC.

This chain joins TRBV5-4 and TRBJ2-5, with 10 bases matching TRBD2. CDR3 length: 17 residues. V gave up 4 bases and J gave up 4 bases; unmatched junction bases: 13. CDR1 is SGHNT, CDR2 YYREEE, per germline (reference sequence). The CDR3 loop is CASSPWDSGRPGETQYF. CDR3 sequence (DNA): TGTGCCAGCAGCCCTTGGGATAGCGGGAGGCCCGGAGAGACCCAGTACTTC.

V gene TRBV19 combines with J gene TRBJ1-1; TRBD1 is a possible D gene (6 bases). Per the germline V gene, CDR1 is LNHDA and CDR2 is SQIVND (reference sequence). CDR3 length: 15 amino acids. V lost 1 base to trimming and J lost 2 bases, with 11 bases between them. The CDR3 coding sequence is TGTGCCAGTAGTATAGCTCCAGGGGCAAACACTGAAGCTTTCTTT. Its translation is CASSIAPGANTEAFF.

The chain carries TRBV11-3 and TRBJ1-1; no reliable D call. Trimming took 1 base from V and 4 from J, leaving 7 bases between them. CDR1 is SGHNT, CDR2 YENEEA, per germline. This CDR3 region has 13 residues. The CDR3: CASSLVGSTEAFF. The CDR3 DNA sequence: TGTGCCAGCAGCTTAGTAGGGAGCACTGAAGCTTTCTTT.

V usage is TRBV15 and J usage is TRBJ2-1; 9 nucleotides agree with TRBD2. Germline V gene lookup returns CDR1 LNHNV and CDR2 YYDKDF (reference sequence). Trimming removed 5 bases from V and 1 base from J; junction bases left unmatched: 18. The CDR3 totals 20 residues. The CDR3 sequence is CATSFVTGREGPRSYNEQFF. The CDR3 nucleotides are TGTGCCACCAGCTTCGTTACGGGGCGGGAGGGGCCGCGTTCCTACAATGAGCAGTTCTTC. The full variable domain, with the rest looked up from reference TRBV15 and TRBJ2-1, is DAMVIQNPRYQVTQFGKPVTLSCSQTLNHNVMYWYQQKSSQAPKLLFHYYDKDFNNEADTPDNFQSRRPNTSFCFLDIRSPGLGDTAMYLCATSFVTGREGPRSYNEQFFGPGTRLTVL.

The chain recombines TRBV28 with TRBJ1-5, with a weak D call TRBD1 (5 bases). V dropped 5 bases and J dropped 1 base, with 15 bases sitting between them. The CDR3 spans 16 residues. Germline CDR1 MDHEN, CDR2 SYDVKM. The CDR3 bases are TGTGCCAGCAGTCCCCAGCAGGGTATAAGCAATCAGCCCCAGCATTTT. It translates to CASSPQQGISNQPQHF.

V and J are TRBV21-1 and TRBJ2-7; the table's D call TRBD1 went unverified against the DNA. TRBV21-1 is marked as a pseudogene. The CDR3 runs to 14 residues. Here the CDR3 DNA reads TGTGCCAGCAGCAGGGGCTTCACGGAGTACGAGCAGTACTTC. The encoded protein is CASSRGFTEYEQYF.

The J gene is TRBJ1-5, the V gene TRBV28, with TRBD1 matching over 9 bases. With 5 bases clipped from V and 6 bases from J, the junction kept 11 bases outside the gene matches. The CDR3 length is 16 residues. Germline loops: CDR1 MDHEN, CDR2 SYDVKM. The CDR3 is CASSPQGQGLGQPQHF. CDR3 sequence (DNA): TGTGCCAGCAGTCCGCAGGGACAGGGCTTGGGTCAGCCCCAGCATTTT.

This clone was seen only once. The chain uses TRBV2 and TRBJ1-2, with D perhaps matching TRBD1 (5 bases). Trimming took 5 bases from V and 6 from J, leaving 16 bases between them. The germline V gene encodes CDR1 SNHLY and CDR2 FYNNEI. The CDR3 has 14 residues. The CDR3 sequence: CASSSEGLFNGYTF. CDR3 nucleotides: TGTGCCAGCAGTTCGGAGGGGCTCTTCAATGGCTACACCTTC.

V usage is TRBV27 and J usage is TRBJ1-2, with a possible D match to TRBD1 (5 bases). V gave up 5 bases and J gave up 3 bases, with 10 bases separating them. The germline V gene encodes CDR1 MNHEY and CDR2 SMNVEV (reference sequence). This CDR3 is 13 amino acids long. CDR3 sequence reads: CASSLGVHYGYTF. CDR3 DNA sequence: TGTGCCAGCAGTCTAGGGGTACACTATGGCTACACCTTC.